These 23 T cell receptor beta chains came from one sample sequenced in a study of cytomegalovirus exposure and HLA in healthy donors. Researchers ran the PCR with 60 Vbeta and 13 Jbeta primers. Some clones are missing from TCRdb's copy, which holds only in-frame ones; the method was immunoSEQ multiplex PCR. The table has about 140,000 clones, about four fifths seen once; the top ten hold about 2.2%. The sequencing input was PBMCs. The source is a man in his thirties or forties in good health and CMV-seronegative.

This clone was detected a few times. The V call is TRBV7-9, the J call TRBJ1-2; D not certain. The CDR3 extends over 11 amino acids. Germline V gives CDR1 SEHNR, CDR2 FQNEAQ (reference sequence). The CDR3 reads CRVAANYGYTF. CDR3 DNA: TGTCGGGTCGCGGCGAACTATGGCTACACCTTC.

V is TRBV28 and J is TRBJ1-5; 10 bases align to TRBD1. The germline V gene has CDR1 MDHEN and CDR2 SYDVKM. J lost 2 bases, V lost 6 bases, and 7 bases had no gene match. This CDR3 is 16 amino acids long. The DNA of the CDR3 is TGTGCCAGCAGATACTCCGGGACAGGGGGCAATCAGCCCCAGCATTTT. Protein sequence: CASRYSGTGGNQPQHF.

The chain uses TRBV5-1 and TRBJ1-5; D not certain. The CDR3 runs to 13 residues. Germline CDR1 is SGHRS and CDR2 is YFSETQ. V was pared by 4 bases and J by 4 bases, with 9 bases between. The CDR3 bases are TGCGCCAGCAGCGCCGGAGAGAATCAGCCCCAGCATTTT. Protein: CASSAGENQPQHF. The complete variable domain, with remaining parts taken from reference TRBV5-1 and TRBJ1-5, reads KAGVTQTPRYLIKTRGQQVTLSCSPISGHRSVSWYQQTPGQGLQFLFEYFSETQRNKGNFPGRFSGRQFSNSRSEMNVSTLELGDSALYLCASSAGENQPQHFGDGTRLSIL.

This sequence joins TRBV7-9 and TRBJ2-3; D is perhaps TRBD1 (6 bases). V lost 0 bases and J 0 bases, leaving 7 bases between the germline ends. CDR1 is SEHNR, CDR2 FQNEAQ, per germline (reference sequence). The CDR3 runs to 15 residues. CDR3 DNA: TGTGCCAGCAGCTTAGCCGGACAGAGCACAGATACGCAGTATTTT. Amino acid sequence: CASSLAGQSTDTQYF.

The chain employs TRBV28 and TRBJ1-2; maybe TRBD1 (6 bases). Trimming took 5 bases from V and 5 from J, leaving 9 bases between them. CDR1 is MDHEN and CDR2 is SYDVKM in the germline V gene. The CDR3 has 12 residues. The CDR3 sequence: CASSGDIYGYTF. The CDR3, as DNA: TGTGCCAGCAGTGGGGACATATATGGCTACACCTTC.

With regard to this clone: A read error may produce the germline difference seen at one junction end. This chain uses TRBV6-1 with TRBJ2-5; 8 bases line up with TRBD1. This CDR3 comprises 14 residues. The germline CDR1 and CDR2 sequences are MNHNS and SASEGT. The DNA of the CDR3 is TGTGCCAGCAGGGGACAGGTCCCCAAGGGGACCCAATACTTC. It encodes CASRGQVPKGTQYF.

The chain combines TRBV5-1 with TRBJ2-7; TRBD1 might be the D (6 bases). Germline V lookup: CDR1 SGHRS, CDR2 YFSETQ. The V end was cut by 4 bases, the J end by 2 bases, with 16 bases between. The CDR3 spans 15 residues. In DNA, the CDR3 is TGCGCCAGCAGCCCCCGCCCGGGACACCCCTACGAGCAGTACTTC. As protein: CASSPRPGHPYEQYF.

J is TRBJ2-1 and V is TRBV25-1, with D possibly matching TRBD2 (6 bases). Trimming pared 4 bases from V and 6 bases from J, leaving 22 bases between. The V gene's germline CDR1 is MGHDK and CDR2 SYGVNS. The CDR3 covers 17 residues. Written as DNA, the CDR3 is TGTGCCAGCAGTGGGGTGGCCGGGACTCCTCTTGGCAATGAGCAGTTCTTC. Its translation: CASSGVAGTPLGNEQFF.

The chain links TRBV6-5 to TRBJ1-5, with D possibly being TRBD1 (6 bases). The ends were cut back, 5 bases at V and 5 bases at J, with 16 bases in the middle. This CDR3 region has 15 residues. From germline, CDR1 is MNHEY and CDR2 SVGAGI. CDR3 bases: TGTGCCAGCAGTCCGACAGGAGGCCGCCATCAGCCCCAGCATTTT. It encodes CASSPTGGRHQPQHF.

The chain uses TRBV6-5 and TRBJ2-7, with D perhaps matching TRBD1 (6 bases). Between the trimmed V and J ends, which lost 1 base and 6 bases, there was a span of 16 bases. The germline V gene encodes CDR1 MNHEY and CDR2 SVGAGI. CDR3 length equals 15 residues. The CDR3 here is CASSYYLDRLAEQYF. The DNA of the CDR3 is TGTGCCAGCAGTTACTATCTAGACAGGTTAGCCGAGCAGTACTTC.

This clone was detected a few times. The gene calls are TRBV5-4 and TRBJ1-2; D is unresolved. V was pared by 7 bases and J by 3 bases, with 13 bases between. Germline V gene sequence: CDR1 SGHNT, CDR2 YYREEE (reference sequence). CDR3 length: 13 residues. CDR3 nucleotide sequence: TGTGCCAGCCGCCAGGTTCAAGACTATGGCTACACCTTC. Amino acid sequence: CASRQVQDYGYTF.

This chain links TRBV5-1 with TRBJ2-5; the match to TRBD1 covers 8 bases. The CDR3 contains 15 residues. Germline CDR1 is SGHRS and CDR2 is YFSETQ. With 4 bases clipped from V and 1 base from J, the junction kept 6 bases outside the gene matches. The DNA of the CDR3 is TGCGCCAGCAGCCCTGGGACAGGTATCCAAGAGACCCAGTACTTC. Its protein is CASSPGTGIQETQYF.

The chain has TRBV10-3 and TRBJ2-1, with D possibly being TRBD1 (6 bases). V was cut by 1 base and J by 6 bases, with 16 bases left in between. CDR3 length: 16 residues. Germline CDR1 is ENHRY and CDR2 is SYGVKD. CDR3 DNA sequence: TGTGCCATCAGTGAGTTGGGACACACAGGTACCAATGAGCAGTTCTTC. Translation: CAISELGHTGTNEQFF.

V usage is TRBV30 and J usage is TRBJ1-5, with TRBD1 matching 7 bases. Germline V lookup: CDR1 GTSNPN, CDR2 SVGIG (reference sequence). This CDR3 region has 13 residues. V was pared by 0 bases and J by 7 bases, with 3 bases of the junction left unmatched. The DNA for the CDR3 is TGTGCCTGGAGTGTACGAGGGGGCCAGCCCCAGCATTTT. Translation gives CAWSVRGGQPQHF.

The chain joins TRBV7-9 to TRBJ1-2, with D tentatively TRBD1 (5 bases). The CDR3 covers 16 residues. Trimming left V 2 bases short and J 4 bases short, with 17 bases between. From germline, CDR1 is SEHNR and CDR2 FQNEAQ (reference sequence). The CDR3 region has the DNA TGTGCCAGCAGCTTATCTCTGGGACGGGGGTCCTATGGCTACACCTTC. Translating gives CASSLSLGRGSYGYTF. The entire variable domain, with the rest obtained from reference TRBV7-9 and TRBJ1-2, is as follows: DTGVSQNPRHKITKRGQNVTFRCDPISEHNRLYWYRQTLGQGPEFLTYFQNEAQLEKSRLLSDRFSAERPKGSFSTLEIQRTEQGDSAMYLCASSLSLGRGSYGYTFGSGTRLTVV.

The chain carries TRBV10-1 and TRBJ2-7, with D possibly TRBD1 on 5 matching bases. Germline lookup yields CDR1 WNHNN and CDR2 SYGVQD (reference sequence). V lost 2 bases to trimming and J lost 4 bases, with 12 bases between them. The CDR3 consists of 14 residues. CDR3 sequence (DNA): TGCGCCAGCAGTGAGGCAGGGAACCGATACGAGCAGTACTTC. Its protein product is CASSEAGNRYEQYF.

In DNA form, the CDR3 reads TGTGCCAGCAGCGGGGTAGGACAGGGAGTTGGTGGCTACACCTTC. This sequence encodes CASSGVGQGVGGYTF. This chain connects TRBV9 to TRBJ1-2, with 8 bases that match TRBD1. This CDR3 region has 15 residues. Germline CDR1 is SGDLS and CDR2 is YYNGEE. V gave up 3 bases and J gave up 7 bases; unmatched junction bases: 11.

The chain uses TRBV6-6 and TRBJ2-3, with 8 bases that match TRBD1. The CDR3 totals 13 residues. Losses at the gene ends were 8 bases for V and 5 bases for J; bases not matched to a gene: 6. From germline, CDR1 is MNHNY and CDR2 SVGAGI (reference sequence). The CDR3 reads CASSRDRRDTQYF. CDR3 bases: TGTGCCAGCTCCCGGGACAGGCGAGATACGCAGTATTTT.

The chain has TRBV9 and TRBJ1-3, with 9 bases lining up with TRBD1. The CDR3 spans 15 residues. Germline loops: CDR1 SGDLS, CDR2 YYNGEE. V gave up 3 bases and J gave up 7 bases; unmatched junction bases: 8. Here the CDR3 reads CASSGVQGAGNTIYF. The DNA of the CDR3 is TGTGCCAGCAGCGGGGTACAGGGGGCAGGGAACACCATATATTTT.

The gene calls are TRBV9 and TRBJ2-5; D possibly corresponds to TRBD2 (6 bases). The CDR3 covers 16 residues. Germline CDR1 is SGDLS and CDR2 is YYNGEE. Trimming stripped 3 bases from V and 4 bases from J, with 19 bases between. CDR3 DNA: TGTGCCAGCAGCGCTGGCGGGGCGCCCAGGCGAGAGACCCAGTACTTC. Translated, it gives CASSAGGAPRRETQYF.

The chain employs TRBV15 and TRBJ1-1; D may be TRBD1 (6 bases). The V end was cut by 5 bases, the J end by 5 bases, with 18 bases between. Germline CDR1 LNHNV, CDR2 YYDKDF (reference sequence). CDR3 length: 15 residues. DNA for the CDR3: TGTGCCACCAGCGGTTGGCAGGGGCGCGGGACTGAAGCTTTCTTT. Translation: CATSGWQGRGTEAFF.

This clone was counted once. Germline and junction disagree at one end, which may indicate a read error. J is TRBJ1-5 and V is TRBV7-9; D remains unclear. Germline V gene sequence: CDR1 SEHNR, CDR2 FQNEAQ (reference sequence). CDR3 length equals 16 residues. The CDR3 reads CSSSLDGSRGNQPQHF. DNA of the CDR3: TGTTCCAGCAGCTTAGACGGGAGTCGGGGCAATCAGCCCCAGCATTTT.

This clone showed up just a few times. The rearrangement joins TRBV7-2 to TRBJ2-7, with TRBD1 as a possible D gene (6 bases). V dropped 5 bases and J dropped 4 bases, with 15 bases sitting between them. This CDR3 is built from 14 residues. The germline V gene has CDR1 SGHTA and CDR2 FQGNSA. CDR3 nucleotide sequence: TGTGCCAGCAGCACCCGGGACAAGGGGTACGAGCAGTACTTC. This translates into CASSTRDKGYEQYF. Full variable domain (outside the CDR3, taken from reference TRBV7-2 and TRBJ2-7): GAGVSQSPSNKVTEKGKDVELRCDPISGHTALYWYRQSLGQGLEFLIYFQGNSAPDKSGLPSDRFSAERTGGSVSTLTIQRTQQEDSAVYLCASSTRDKGYEQYFGPGTRLTVT.